One sample yielded the 10 T cell receptor beta chains listed below, sequenced in a study of post-analysis software for immune sequencing data. These receptors' targets are unknown. The TCR beta cDNA libraries carried unique molecular identifiers. TCRdb analysed the PCR reads with MiXCR anew, one entry per CDR3 protein. The table includes over 150,000 distinct CDR3 sequences, approximately 30% detected once. Points from the study as a whole: Elevated frequency relative to controls characterized four or five TRBV segments in patients, TRBV5-6, TRBV5-1 and TRBV20-1 among them.

The sample was blood. The receptors were sampled from a girl aged 5-17 years with multiple sclerosis.

The chain joins TRBV12-3 or TRBV12-4 to TRBJ1-6; unclear D gene. The CDR3 has 16 residues. V gave up 6 bases and J gave up 1 base, with 13 bases separating them. The CDR3 protein is CASSQSGGSYNSPLHF. The CDR3 nucleotides read TGTGCCAGCAGCCAATCAGGAGGTTCCTATAATTCACCCCTCCACTTT.

The chain is built from TRBV11-2 and TRBJ1-1, with D possibly being TRBD1 (6 bases). V was trimmed by 5 bases and J by 4 bases, leaving 14 bases between them. Germline loops: CDR1 SGHAT, CDR2 FQNNGV. CDR3 length: 14 residues. CDR3 in DNA: TGTGCCAGCAGCGCAACGCAGGGGAGCACTGAAGCTTTCTTT. Protein sequence: CASSATQGSTEAFF.

This clonotype was recorded a few times. The CDR3 nucleotides are TGTGCCAGCAGCCCACCAGGCAATGAGCAGTACTTC. Amino acids: CASSPPGNEQYF. The chain joins TRBV7-9 to TRBJ2-5; D remains ambiguous. Per germline, CDR1 SEHNR and CDR2 FQNEAQ (reference sequence). V was clipped by 5 bases and J by 11 bases, with 15 bases between them. The CDR3 has 12 amino acids. Full variable domain (rest looked up from reference TRBV7-9 and TRBJ2-5): DTGVSQNPRHKITKRGQNVTFRCDPISEHNRLYWYRQTLGQGPEFLTYFQNEAQLEKSRLLSDRFSAERPKGSFSTLEIQRTEQGDSAMYLCASSPPGNEQYFGPGTRLLVL.

J is TRBJ1-5 and V is TRBV24-1; tentatively, D is TRBD1 (5 bases). The V and J ends lost 3 bases and 11 bases respectively, with 19 bases between them. From germline, CDR1 is KGHDR and CDR2 SFDVKD. The CDR3 covers 15 residues. CDR3 in amino acids: CATSDPGLPGLSQHF. CDR3 sequence (DNA): TGTGCCACCAGTGATCCCGGGTTGCCAGGGTTATCCCAGCATTTT.

This chain links TRBV5-1 with TRBJ1-5; 9 bases are a match to TRBD1. Germline assignment: CDR1 SGHRS and CDR2 YFSETQ. With V trimmed by 0 bases and J by 7 bases, 14 bases remained unmatched. This CDR3 is built from 18 residues. The CDR3: CASSLDPPATGGDQPQHF. The CDR3 region has the DNA TGCGCCAGCAGCTTGGACCCACCGGCTACAGGGGGCGACCAGCCCCAGCATTTT.

This sequence joins TRBV27 and TRBJ2-1, with a tentative D call TRBD1 (5 bases). Trimming pared 7 bases from V and 0 bases from J, leaving 13 bases between. This CDR3 is 15 amino acids long. Germline V lookup: CDR1 MNHEY, CDR2 SMNVEV (reference sequence). CDR3: CASILTASSYNEQFF. The CDR3 region has the DNA TGTGCCAGCATTCTGACAGCGAGCTCCTACAATGAGCAGTTCTTC.

The V gene is TRBV14, the J gene TRBJ2-5; weak D call: TRBD2 (7 bases). Trimming took 0 bases from V and 7 from J, leaving 15 bases between them. CDR1 is SGHDN and CDR2 is FVKESK in the germline V gene. This CDR3 has 15 amino acids. The CDR3 DNA reads TGTGCCAGCAGCCAAGATCGAGGGAGGGGGTGGACCCAGTACTTC. Encoded protein: CASSQDRGRGWTQYF.

The J gene is TRBJ1-5, the V gene TRBV2, with D uncertain. CDR3 length: 14 residues. Germline V gives CDR1 SNHLY, CDR2 FYNNEI. Trimming removed 6 bases from V and 4 bases from J, with 13 bases in between. CDR3 DNA: TGTGCCAGCAGCCAGGCGGCAACAAATCAGCCCCAGCATTTT. This translates into CASSQAATNQPQHF.

This sequence joins TRBV5-1 and TRBJ1-1; D ambiguous. V dropped 1 base and J dropped 2 bases, with 12 bases sitting between them. Germline V gives CDR1 SGHRS, CDR2 YFSETQ. The CDR3 sequence is 15 residues long. The DNA of the CDR3 is TGCGCCAGCAGCTTGTTAGGGTCCGGAAACACTGAAGCTTTCTTT. Translating it yields CASSLLGSGNTEAFF. The full variable domain, in which reference TRBV5-1 and TRBJ1-1 provide the parts outside the CDR3, is KAGVTQTPRYLIKTRGQQVTLSCSPISGHRSVSWYQQTPGQGLQFLFEYFSETQRNKGNFPGRFSGRQFSNSRSEMNVSTLELGDSALYLCASSLLGSGNTEAFFGQGTRLTVV.

About this clonotype itself: It may be a read error: a sequence one base away is much more abundant. The J gene is TRBJ2-7, the V gene TRBV10-3; D is possibly TRBD2 (7 bases). The CDR3 totals 15 residues. V lost 5 bases to trimming and J lost 7 bases, with 21 bases between them. In germline, CDR1 is ENHRY, CDR2 SYGVKD. The DNA of the CDR3 is TGTGCCATCAGTTCGGAGGGGGGGGCCTTCAATGAGCAGTACTTC. This codes for CAISSEGGAFNEQYF.